Presented here are 6 T cell receptor beta chains from one specimen sequenced in a study of CD8 T cells in Susac syndrome. A quantity of about 0.45 to 1 ug RNA underwent reverse transcription using random hexamers. TCRdb used MiXCR to reprocess the immunoSEQ multiplex PCR reads, holding one entry per CDR3 protein. The data show some 190,000 distinct CDR3 sequences, with around 95% seen just once and 0.093% held by the top ten. The sequencing sample was made of CD4+ T cells from PBMCs. These receptors all stem from a human donor with multiple sclerosis.

The chain couples TRBV12-3 or TRBV12-4 to TRBJ1-1; D not certain. The CDR3 length is 15 residues. V lost 6 bases and J 1 base, leaving 15 bases between the germline ends. The DNA of the CDR3 is TGTGCCAGCAGAAACCTCAAGCTTCCGAACACTGAAGCTTTCTTT. Protein sequence: CASRNLKLPNTEAFF.

V gene TRBV28 combines with J gene TRBJ1-2; 10 bases match TRBD1. After removal of 5 bases from V and 7 bases from J, the junction contained 16 bases not matched to a gene. The CDR3 covers 17 residues. Per germline, CDR1 MDHEN and CDR2 SYDVKM. The CDR3 here is CASSPPPGQGELGGYTF. In DNA, the CDR3 is TGTGCCAGCAGTCCCCCCCCCGGACAGGGGGAATTGGGTGGCTACACCTTC.

This clonotype came up once. The chain employs TRBV30 and TRBJ1-2; no clear D gene. Germline loops: CDR1 GTSNPN, CDR2 SVGIG (reference sequence). V was pared by 2 bases and J by 5 bases, with 15 bases between. This CDR3 is built from 14 residues. The CDR3 reads CAWSNQRPTYGYTF. The CDR3 nucleotides are TGTGCCTGGAGTAATCAAAGACCAACTTATGGCTACACCTTC.

The chain combines TRBV12-5 with TRBJ2-1; 7 nucleotides agree with TRBD2. V trimming: 2 bases; J trimming: 8 bases; junction bases outside the gene matches: 3. The CDR3 is made up of 13 amino acids. Per the germline V gene, CDR1 is LGHNT and CDR2 is FRNRAP. DNA for the CDR3: TGTGCTAGTGGTTTGCGGGGGGTGTATGAGCAGTTCTTC. Translating it yields CASGLRGVYEQFF.

The chain uses TRBV4-1 and TRBJ1-5; TRBD1 aligns across 11 bases. J was trimmed by 7 bases and V by 5 bases; bases with no gene match: 1. This CDR3 region has 13 residues. CDR1 and CDR2 (germline): MGHRA, YSYEKL. Written as DNA, the CDR3 is TGCGCCAGCAGCTGGGACAGGGGGCAGCCCCAGCATTTT. It encodes CASSWDRGQPQHF.

The rearrangement joins TRBV20-1 to TRBJ2-1; 12 positions agree with TRBD1. Germline CDR1 is DFQATT and CDR2 is SNEGSKA (reference sequence). The CDR3 is 13 residues long. The trim removed 6 bases at V and 8 bases at J, leaving 5 bases unmatched. This CDR3 is CSARDRGLDEQFF. The CDR3 nucleotides are TGCAGTGCCCGGGACAGGGGGCTTGATGAGCAGTTCTTC.